A selection of T cell receptor beta chains follows, all from one sample in a study of T cell repertoires in cytomegalovirus infection. Via MiXCR, TCRdb re-called the reads, giving one row per CDR3 protein. The table shows around 440,000 distinct CDR3 sequences, with 10% to 12% occurring only once. The sequencing input was PBMCs. These receptors came from a human donor in good health (CMV status not recorded). Some clones in this sample may be carry-over from other donors' samples. Both conserved end residues are part of each CDR3.

length: 14
V: TRBV27
CDR3: CASSLGSMNTEAFF

length: 19
V: TRBV20-1
CDR3: CSARDVDGVAERFYNEQFF

length: 14
V: TRBV20-1
CDR3: CSASPTGGGQPQHF

length: 14
V: TRBV6-1
CDR3: CASSTQGGNQPQHF

length: 14
V: TRBV3-1
CDR3: CANSQGRLNTEAFF

length: 17
V: TRBV4-1
CDR3: CASSPKGDRALNTEAFF

length: 13
V: TRBV28
CDR3: CASRKEGGEKLFF

length: 11
V: TRBV7-9
CDR3: CASREGYGYTF

length: 15
V: TRBV10-3
CDR3: CAIRAQGSSNQPQHF

length: 15
V: TRBV7-2
CDR3: CASSRGGLGNQPQHF

length: 15
V: TRBV7-9
CDR3: CASRPTGSSGNTIYF

length: 15
V: TRBV7-2
CDR3: CASSNRQRTRNEQYF

length: 14
V: TRBV27
CDR3: CASSPRGLTNGYTF

length: 14
V: TRBV20-1
CDR3: CSARGQGRQETQYF